This T cell receptor (beta chain) was documented in a study of blood T cell repertoires in COVID-19. Sequenced by immunoSEQ multiplex PCR; TCRdb stores in-frame clones only, minus some. This table has 350,000 to 400,000 clones, approximately 90% appearing once. The CDR3 has 17 residues. V lost 7 bases to trimming and J lost 0 bases; unmatched junction nucleotides: 8. Germline CDR1 is LNHDA and CDR2 is SQIVND (reference sequence). The sample holds one count of this clone. The chain couples TRBV19 to TRBJ1-3, with 11 bases that match TRBD1. The TCR sequence derives from a woman aged 40 to 50 who had been exposed to COVID-19. Material: PBMCs or T cells enriched from blood (not recorded which). In nucleotides, the CDR3 is TGTGCCAGTATGGGACAGGGGGGCTCTCTCTCTGGAAACACCATATATTTT. This encodes CASMGQGGSLSGNTIYF.